These T cell receptor beta chains were read from a single sample in a study of T cell responses to AZD1222 COVID-19 vaccine. TCRdb's table, derived via immunoSEQ multiplex PCR, lists solely in-frame clones and lacks some. The sample has approximately 170,000 clones; around 87% are singletons. The sample was peripheral blood, taken on day 0 of AZD1222 vaccination. These TCRs come from an adult in good health. Each CDR3 is given with its conserved first and last residue.

v_call	j_call	cdr3_length	cdr3_aa
TRBV4-2	TRBJ1-6	17	CASSQAGARSYNSPLHF
TRBV5-1	TRBJ1-1	13	CASTYGTATEAFF
TRBV7-9	TRBJ2-5	18	CASEGIRRDRGWGETQYF
TRBV10-1	TRBJ2-1	15	CASSNRDRGNPTQFF
TRBV5-6	TRBJ1-2	12	CASRRDLEGYTF
TRBV5-8	TRBJ2-7	15	CASSLEVGATYEQYF
TRBV5-1	TRBJ1-1	14	CASSLEQGNTEAFF
TRBV11-3	TRBJ1-1	13	CASSAGLNTEAFF
TRBV7-2	TRBJ1-3	14	CASSLSASGNTIYF
TRBV10-2	TRBJ2-3	13	CASSESWRGGLYF
TRBV7-9	TRBJ1-1	15	CASRPPTGEVTEAFF
TRBV7-9	TRBJ1-4	16	CASSLSRGATNEKLFF
TRBV2	TRBJ2-3	16	CASSPGLVVGSDTQYF
TRBV6-5	TRBJ2-1	13	CASSADRVNEQFF
TRBV11-2	TRBJ2-1	13	CASSPGSGTAEFF
TRBV7-2	TRBJ1-5	15	CASSLAGDSNQPQHF
TRBV28	TRBJ1-6	13	CASATENNSPLHF
TRBV6-2/TRBV6-3	TRBJ2-7	15	CASSPTFGGLYEQYF
TRBV24-1	TRBJ2-5	13	CATSDFGGETQYF
TRBV2	TRBJ1-3	15	CASNHGPSSGNTIYF
TRBV24-1	TRBJ2-1	15	CATSGDSLTYNEQFF
TRBV9	TRBJ2-1	13	CASGGAAFNEQFF
TRBV18	TRBJ1-1	15	CASSPRAVMNTEAFF
TRBV4-3	TRBJ1-5	14	CASSQVVSIQPQHF
TRBV7-8	TRBJ1-4	14	CASSLQPRDEKLFF
TRBV11-1	TRBJ2-7	13	CASSLANSYEQYF
TRBV3-1/TRBV3-2	TRBJ2-5	12	CASSQSTSIQYF
TRBV6-4	TRBJ2-3	14	CASSTGGSTDTQYF